This T cell receptor beta chain stems from a study of cytomegalovirus exposure and HLA in healthy donors. Study-level points and caveats: Despite most TCR sequences being rare, some public TCRs occurred in many donors.

Both 60 Vbeta primers and 13 Jbeta primers went into the PCR. Using immunoSEQ multiplex PCR, the repertoire was profiled, and TCRdb retains in-frame clones only, with some absent. The ten most abundant clones cover 3.5% to 4% of a sample with over 55,000 clones. Remarks on this clone: Its specificity is unknown. An end of the junction does not agree with germline; a read error may underlie this.

Sampled while nominally healthy, donors likely had unrecorded immune exposures. The specimen sequenced was PBMCs. This TCR derives from a male donor in good health and CMV-seronegative.

CDR3 amino acids: CASSLSTLAGAHTDKQYF. The CDR3 DNA reads as TGTGCCAGCAGTCTCTCCACTTTAGCGGGGGCGCACACAGATAAGCAGTATTTT. V is TRBV27 and J is TRBJ2-3; 9 nucleotides match TRBD2. The germline CDR1 and CDR2 sequences are MNHEY and SMNVEV (reference sequence). This CDR3 region has 18 residues.